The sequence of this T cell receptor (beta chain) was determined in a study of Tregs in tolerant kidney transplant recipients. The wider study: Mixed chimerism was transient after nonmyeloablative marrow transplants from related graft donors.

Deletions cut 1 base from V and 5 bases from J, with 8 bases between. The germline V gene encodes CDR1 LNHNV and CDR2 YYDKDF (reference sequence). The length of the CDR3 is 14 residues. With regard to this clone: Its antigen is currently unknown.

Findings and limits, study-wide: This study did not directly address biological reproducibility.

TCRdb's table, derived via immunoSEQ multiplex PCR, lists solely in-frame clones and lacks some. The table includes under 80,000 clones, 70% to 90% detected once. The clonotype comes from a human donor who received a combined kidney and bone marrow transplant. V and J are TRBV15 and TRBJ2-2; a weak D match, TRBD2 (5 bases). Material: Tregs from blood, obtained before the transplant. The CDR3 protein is CATSRVGDTGELFF. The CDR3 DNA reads TGTGCCACCAGCAGAGTCGGGGATACCGGGGAGCTGTTTTTT.